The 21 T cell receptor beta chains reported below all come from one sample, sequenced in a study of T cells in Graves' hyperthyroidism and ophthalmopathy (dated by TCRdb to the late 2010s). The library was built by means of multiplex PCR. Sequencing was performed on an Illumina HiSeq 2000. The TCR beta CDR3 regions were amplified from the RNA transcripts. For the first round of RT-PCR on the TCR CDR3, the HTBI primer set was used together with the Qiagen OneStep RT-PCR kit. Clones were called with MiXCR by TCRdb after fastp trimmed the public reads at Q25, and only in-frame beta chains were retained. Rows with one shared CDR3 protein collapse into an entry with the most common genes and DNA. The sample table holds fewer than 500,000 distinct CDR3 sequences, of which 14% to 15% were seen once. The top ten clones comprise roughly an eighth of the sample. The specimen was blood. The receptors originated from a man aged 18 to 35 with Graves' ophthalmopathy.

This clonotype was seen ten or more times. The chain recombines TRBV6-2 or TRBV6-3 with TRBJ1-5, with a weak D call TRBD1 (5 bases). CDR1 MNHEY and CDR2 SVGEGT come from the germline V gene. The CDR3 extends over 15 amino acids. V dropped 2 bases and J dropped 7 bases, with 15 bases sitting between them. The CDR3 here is CASSYRVQGGQPQHF. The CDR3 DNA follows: TGTGCCAGCAGTTACCGAGTCCAGGGAGGCCAGCCCCAGCATTTT.

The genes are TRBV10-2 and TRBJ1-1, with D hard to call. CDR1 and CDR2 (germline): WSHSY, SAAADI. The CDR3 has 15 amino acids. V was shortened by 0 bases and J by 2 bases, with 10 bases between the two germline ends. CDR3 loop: CASSESWTVNTEAFF. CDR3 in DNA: TGCGCCAGCAGTGAGTCTTGGACGGTTAACACTGAAGCTTTCTTT.

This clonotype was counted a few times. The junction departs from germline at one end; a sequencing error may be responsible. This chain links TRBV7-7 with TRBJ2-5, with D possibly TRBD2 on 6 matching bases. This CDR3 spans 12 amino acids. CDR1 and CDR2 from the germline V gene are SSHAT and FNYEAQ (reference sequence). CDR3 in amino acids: CASSGPMETQYF. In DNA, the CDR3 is TGTGCTAGCAGCGGGCCGATGGAGACCCAGTACTTC.

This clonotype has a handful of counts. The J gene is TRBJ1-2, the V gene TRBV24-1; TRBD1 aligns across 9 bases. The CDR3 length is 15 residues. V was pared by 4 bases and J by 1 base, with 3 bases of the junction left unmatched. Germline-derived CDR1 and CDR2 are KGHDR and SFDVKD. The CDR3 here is CATSDPGQGNYGYTF. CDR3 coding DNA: TGTGCCACCAGTGACCCGGGACAGGGTAACTATGGCTACACCTTC.

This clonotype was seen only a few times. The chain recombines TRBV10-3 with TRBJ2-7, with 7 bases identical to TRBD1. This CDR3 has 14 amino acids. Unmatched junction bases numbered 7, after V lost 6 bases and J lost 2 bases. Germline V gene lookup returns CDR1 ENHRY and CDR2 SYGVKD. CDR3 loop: CAISETGVPYEQYF. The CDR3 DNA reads TGTGCCATCAGCGAAACAGGGGTTCCCTACGAGCAGTACTTC.

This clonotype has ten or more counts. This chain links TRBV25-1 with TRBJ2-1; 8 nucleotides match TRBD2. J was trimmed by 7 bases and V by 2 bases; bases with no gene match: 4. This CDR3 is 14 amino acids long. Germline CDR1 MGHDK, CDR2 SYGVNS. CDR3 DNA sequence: TGTGCCAGCAGTGAAGTGGGACTAGGAAATGAGCAGTTCTTC. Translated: CASSEVGLGNEQFF.

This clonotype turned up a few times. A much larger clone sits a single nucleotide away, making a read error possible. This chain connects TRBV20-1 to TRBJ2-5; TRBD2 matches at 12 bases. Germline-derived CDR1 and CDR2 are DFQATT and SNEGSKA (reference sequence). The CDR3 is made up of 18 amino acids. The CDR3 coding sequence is TGCAATGTTTACCGCGGGCTAGCGGGAGGGCCGAATCTAGAGACCCAGTACTTC. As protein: CNVYRGLAGGPNLETQYF.

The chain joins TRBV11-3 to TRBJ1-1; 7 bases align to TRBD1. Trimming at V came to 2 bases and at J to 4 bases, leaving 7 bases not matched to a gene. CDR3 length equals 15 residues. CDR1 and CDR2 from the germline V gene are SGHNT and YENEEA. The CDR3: CASSLRGRGPTEAFF. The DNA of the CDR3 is TGTGCCAGCAGCTTACGTGGAAGGGGGCCCACTGAAGCTTTCTTT.

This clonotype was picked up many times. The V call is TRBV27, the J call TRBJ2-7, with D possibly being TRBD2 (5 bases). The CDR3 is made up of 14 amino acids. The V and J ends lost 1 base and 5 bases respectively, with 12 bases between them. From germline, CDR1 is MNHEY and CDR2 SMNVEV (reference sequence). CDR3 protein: CASSLYGEMNEQYF. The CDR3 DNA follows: TGTGCCAGCAGTTTATACGGGGAGATGAACGAGCAGTACTTC.

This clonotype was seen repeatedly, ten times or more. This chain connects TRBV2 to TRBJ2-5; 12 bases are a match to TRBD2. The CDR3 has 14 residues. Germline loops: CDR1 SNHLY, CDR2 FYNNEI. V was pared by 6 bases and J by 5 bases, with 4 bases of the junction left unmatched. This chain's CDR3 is CASRTSGGPETQYF. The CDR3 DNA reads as TGTGCCAGCAGAACTAGCGGGGGGCCCGAGACCCAGTACTTC.

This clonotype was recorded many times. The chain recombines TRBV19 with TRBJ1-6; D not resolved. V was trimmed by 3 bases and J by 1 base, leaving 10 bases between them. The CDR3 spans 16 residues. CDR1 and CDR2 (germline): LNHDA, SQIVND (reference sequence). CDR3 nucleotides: TGTGCCAGTAGTATGGACCATCGGTCCTATAATTCACCCCTCCACTTT. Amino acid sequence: CASSMDHRSYNSPLHF.

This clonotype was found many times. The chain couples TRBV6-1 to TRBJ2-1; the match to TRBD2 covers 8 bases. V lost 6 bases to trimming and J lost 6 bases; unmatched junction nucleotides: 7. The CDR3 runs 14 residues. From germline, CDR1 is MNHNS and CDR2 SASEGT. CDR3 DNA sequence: TGTGCCAGCAGCCCGGGACTAGAGGGCAATGAGCAGTTCTTC. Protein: CASSPGLEGNEQFF.

CDR3 DNA: TGCGCCAGCAGCTTACCGGGACTTGGTAATTCACCCCTCCACTTT. It encodes CASSLPGLGNSPLHF. The gene calls are TRBV4-1 and TRBJ1-6, with D possibly being TRBD1 (5 bases). Trimming left V 5 bases short and J 6 bases short, with 14 bases between. This CDR3 region has 15 residues. Germline assignment: CDR1 MGHRA and CDR2 YSYEKL.

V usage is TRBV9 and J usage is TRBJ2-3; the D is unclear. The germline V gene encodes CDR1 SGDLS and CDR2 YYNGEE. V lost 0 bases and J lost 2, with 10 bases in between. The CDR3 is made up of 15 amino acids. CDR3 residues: CASSVVETPTDTQYF. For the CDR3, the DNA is TGTGCCAGCAGCGTAGTCGAGACCCCCACAGATACGCAGTATTTT.

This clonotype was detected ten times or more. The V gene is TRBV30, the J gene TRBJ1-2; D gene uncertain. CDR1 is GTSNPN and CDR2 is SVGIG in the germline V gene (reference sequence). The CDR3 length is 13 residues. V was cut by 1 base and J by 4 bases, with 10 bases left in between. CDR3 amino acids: CAWSEEGTYGYTF. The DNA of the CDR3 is TGTGCCTGGAGTGAAGAGGGAACCTATGGCTACACCTTC.

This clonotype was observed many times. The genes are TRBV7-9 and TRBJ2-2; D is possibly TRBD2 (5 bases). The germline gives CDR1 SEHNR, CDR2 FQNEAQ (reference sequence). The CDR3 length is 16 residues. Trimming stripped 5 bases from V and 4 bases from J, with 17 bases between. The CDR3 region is CASSIRTYRSTGELFF. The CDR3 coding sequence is TGTGCCAGCAGCATAAGGACTTACCGGTCCACCGGGGAGCTGTTTTTT.

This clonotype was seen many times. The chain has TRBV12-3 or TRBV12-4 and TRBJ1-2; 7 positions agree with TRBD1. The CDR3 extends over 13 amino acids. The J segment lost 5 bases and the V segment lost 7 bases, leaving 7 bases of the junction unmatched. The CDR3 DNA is TGTGCCAGCAAACCAGGGGGGCCATATGGCTACACCTTC. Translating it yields CASKPGGPYGYTF.

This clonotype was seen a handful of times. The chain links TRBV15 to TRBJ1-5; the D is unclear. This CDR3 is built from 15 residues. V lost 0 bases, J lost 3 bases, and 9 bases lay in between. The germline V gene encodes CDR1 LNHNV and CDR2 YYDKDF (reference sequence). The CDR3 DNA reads TGTGCCACCAGCAGAGATTGGAGGGACAATCAGCCCCAGCATTTT. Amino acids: CATSRDWRDNQPQHF.

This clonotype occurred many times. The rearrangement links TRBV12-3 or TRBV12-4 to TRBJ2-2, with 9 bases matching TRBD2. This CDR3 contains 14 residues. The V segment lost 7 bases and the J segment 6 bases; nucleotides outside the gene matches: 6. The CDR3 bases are TGTGCCAGCATCTTAGCGGGAGAGGCCGGGGAGCTGTTTTTT. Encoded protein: CASILAGEAGELFF.

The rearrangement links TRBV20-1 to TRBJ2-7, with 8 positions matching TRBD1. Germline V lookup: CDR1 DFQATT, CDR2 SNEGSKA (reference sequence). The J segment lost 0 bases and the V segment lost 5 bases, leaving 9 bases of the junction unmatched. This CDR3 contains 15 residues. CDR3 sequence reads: CSAPQGVGGSYEQYF. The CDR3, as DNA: TGCAGTGCTCCACAGGGGGTAGGGGGCTCCTACGAGCAGTACTTC.

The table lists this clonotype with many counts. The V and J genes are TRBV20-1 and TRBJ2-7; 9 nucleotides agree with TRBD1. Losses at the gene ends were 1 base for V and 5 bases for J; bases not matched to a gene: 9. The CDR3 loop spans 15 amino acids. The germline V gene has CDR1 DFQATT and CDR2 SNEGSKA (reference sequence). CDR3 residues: CSARGRTGEADEQYF. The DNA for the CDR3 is TGCAGTGCTAGAGGTAGGACAGGGGAGGCCGACGAGCAGTACTTC.